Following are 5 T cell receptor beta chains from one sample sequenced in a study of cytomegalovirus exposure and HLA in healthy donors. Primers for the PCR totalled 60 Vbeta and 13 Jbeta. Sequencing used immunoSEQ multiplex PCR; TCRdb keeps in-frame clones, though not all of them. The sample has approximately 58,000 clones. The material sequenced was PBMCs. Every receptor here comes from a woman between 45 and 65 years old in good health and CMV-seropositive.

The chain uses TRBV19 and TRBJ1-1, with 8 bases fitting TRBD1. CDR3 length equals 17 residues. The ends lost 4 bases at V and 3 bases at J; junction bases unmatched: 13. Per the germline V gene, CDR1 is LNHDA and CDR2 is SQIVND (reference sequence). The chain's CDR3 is CASSTFGTGRGDTEAFF. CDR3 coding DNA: TGTGCCAGTAGTACCTTCGGGACAGGTAGAGGGGACACTGAAGCTTTCTTT. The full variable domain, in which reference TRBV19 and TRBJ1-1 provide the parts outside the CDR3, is DGGITQSPKYLFRKEGQNVTLSCEQNLNHDAMYWYRQDPGQGLRLIYYSQIVNDFQKGDIAEGYSVSREKKESFPLTVTSAQKNPTAFYLCASSTFGTGRGDTEAFFGQGTRLTVV.

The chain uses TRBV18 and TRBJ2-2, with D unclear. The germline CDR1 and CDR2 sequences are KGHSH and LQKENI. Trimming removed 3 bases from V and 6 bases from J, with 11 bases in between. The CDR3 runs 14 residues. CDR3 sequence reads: CASSPRLVPGELFF. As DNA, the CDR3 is TGTGCCAGCTCACCTAGACTTGTGCCCGGGGAGCTGTTTTTT.

CDR3 amino acids: CASSFRGGLGEQYF. The CDR3 region has the DNA TGTGCCAGCAGTTTCAGGGGTGGTCTCGGCGAGCAGTACTTC. The chain joins TRBV27 to TRBJ2-7; D might be TRBD1 (6 bases). Deletions cut 3 bases from V and 6 bases from J, with 15 bases between. CDR3 length equals 14 residues. The germline V gene has CDR1 MNHEY and CDR2 SMNVEV (reference sequence).

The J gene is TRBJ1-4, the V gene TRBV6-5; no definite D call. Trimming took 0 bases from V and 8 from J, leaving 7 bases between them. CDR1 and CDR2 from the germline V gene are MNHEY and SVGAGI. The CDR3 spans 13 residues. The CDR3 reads CASSYSAGEKLFF. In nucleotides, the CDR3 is TGTGCCAGCAGTTACTCAGCAGGAGAAAAACTGTTTTTT.

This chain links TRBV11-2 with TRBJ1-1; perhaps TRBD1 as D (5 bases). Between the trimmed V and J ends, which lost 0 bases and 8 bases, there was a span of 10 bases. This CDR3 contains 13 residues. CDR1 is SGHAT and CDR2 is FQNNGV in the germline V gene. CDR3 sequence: CASSLDPGREAFF. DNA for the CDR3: TGTGCCAGCAGCTTAGATCCAGGGCGGGAAGCTTTCTTT.